The entry that follows covers one TCR beta chain sequence. The antigen remains undetermined. This record belongs to a study of T cell responses to AZD1222 COVID-19 vaccine. Study-wide findings and caveats: Unmutated variant regions reportedly attract nearly half of all spike-specific TCRs. Sampling captured repertoires only after the peak T cell response.

The CDR3 covers 14 residues. Germline values: CDR1 GTSNPN, CDR2 SVGIG (reference sequence). V shed 0 bases and J 5 bases; nucleotides not matched to a gene: 6. The method was immunoSEQ multiplex PCR; TCRdb's version includes in-frame clones alone and lacks a portion of them. This table has about 45,000 clones, around four fifths appearing once. The chain is built from TRBV30 and TRBJ1-1; TRBD1 aligns across 7 bases. This receptor was taken from an adult who received the AZD1222 COVID-19 vaccine. The source was peripheral blood, collected 28 days after the second AZD1222 dose. The CDR3 spells CAWSVKGARTEAFF. CDR3 DNA sequence: TGTGCCTGGAGTGTTAAGGGGGCAAGGACTGAAGCTTTCTTT.